The T cell receptor (beta chain) described here comes from a study of blood T cell repertoires in COVID-19. Study details: Acute-phase and convalescent COVID-19 samples originated in the United States, Italy and Spain. Sources were T cells, B-cell-depleted T cells, or PBMCs; the material itself was cDNA or gDNA.

As processed by the authors: Amplification with reference gene primers provided the estimates of nucleated cell counts. This table comes from immunoSEQ multiplex PCR, and its TCRdb copy is limited to in-frame clones, with some not included. V and J calls and clone size follow that table, whereas D and trimming were derived from the DNA. The sample has around 100,000 clones; about 80% are singletons. The receptor was derived from a human donor in a cohort sampled during active COVID-19. Material for sequencing was peripheral blood.

The CDR3 nucleotides are TGTGCCAGCAGCCCGCCGGCGGGGTCTGGGACCCAGTACTTC. It encodes CASSPPAGSGTQYF. The V gene is TRBV7-9, the J gene TRBJ2-5, with D possibly TRBD2 on 6 matching bases. V gave up 5 bases and J gave up 7 bases, with 17 bases separating them. This CDR3 spans 14 amino acids. Per germline, CDR1 SEHNR and CDR2 FQNEAQ (reference sequence).